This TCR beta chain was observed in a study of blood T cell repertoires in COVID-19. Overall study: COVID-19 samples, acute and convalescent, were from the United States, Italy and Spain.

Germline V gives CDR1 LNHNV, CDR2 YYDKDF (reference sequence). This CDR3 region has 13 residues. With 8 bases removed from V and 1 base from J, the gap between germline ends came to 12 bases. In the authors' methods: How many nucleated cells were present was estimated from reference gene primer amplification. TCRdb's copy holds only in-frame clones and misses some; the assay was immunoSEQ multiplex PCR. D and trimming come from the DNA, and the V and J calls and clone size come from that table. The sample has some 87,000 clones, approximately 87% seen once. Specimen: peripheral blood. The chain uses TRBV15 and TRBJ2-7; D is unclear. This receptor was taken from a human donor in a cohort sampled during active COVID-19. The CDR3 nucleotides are TGTGCCACCGGTAGCTTCGGGTCCTACGAGCAGTACTTC. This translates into CATGSFGSYEQYF.